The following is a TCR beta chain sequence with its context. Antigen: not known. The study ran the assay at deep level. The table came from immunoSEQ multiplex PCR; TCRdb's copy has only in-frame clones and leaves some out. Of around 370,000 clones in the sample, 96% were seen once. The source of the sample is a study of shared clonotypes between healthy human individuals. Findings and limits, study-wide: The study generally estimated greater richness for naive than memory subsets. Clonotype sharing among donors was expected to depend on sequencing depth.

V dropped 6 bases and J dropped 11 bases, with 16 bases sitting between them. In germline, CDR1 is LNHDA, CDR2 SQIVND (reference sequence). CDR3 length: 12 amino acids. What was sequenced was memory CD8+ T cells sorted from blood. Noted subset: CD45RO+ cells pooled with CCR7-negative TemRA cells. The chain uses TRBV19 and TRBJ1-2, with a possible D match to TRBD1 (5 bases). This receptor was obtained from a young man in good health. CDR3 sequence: CASSPGPEGYTF. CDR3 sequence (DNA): TGTGCCAGTAGCCCAGGCCCGGAGGGGTACACCTTC.